The 32 T cell receptor beta chains listed next were all sequenced from one sample in a study of blood T cell repertoires in COVID-19. Here immunoSEQ multiplex PCR was the method, and the copy in TCRdb shows in-frame clones only, minus some. This table has about 97,000 clones, about 90% appearing once. Material for sequencing was peripheral blood. These receptors came from a man in his fifties or sixties with acute or convalescent COVID-19.

The rearrangement links TRBV27 to TRBJ2-2, with 8 bases aligning to TRBD2. J was trimmed by 5 bases and V by 4 bases; bases with no gene match: 9. This CDR3 is built from 16 residues. Germline CDR1 and CDR2: MNHEY and SMNVEV (reference sequence). The CDR3 reads CASSSPGGPKTGELFF. The CDR3 DNA is TGTGCCAGCAGTTCACCGGGGGGGCCTAAAACCGGGGAGCTGTTTTTT.

This clone came up once. The genes are TRBV7-8 and TRBJ1-1, with D possibly being TRBD1 (5 bases). From germline, CDR1 is SGHVS and CDR2 FQNEAQ. V was cut by 1 base and J by 7 bases, with 10 bases left in between. The CDR3 loop spans 13 amino acids. The CDR3 here is CASSLGQGLEAFF. CDR3 DNA sequence: TGTGCCAGCAGCTTAGGCCAGGGCCTTGAAGCTTTCTTT.

V and J are TRBV10-3 and TRBJ1-6; D remains ambiguous. Per germline, CDR1 ENHRY and CDR2 SYGVKD. V was trimmed by 4 bases and J by 7 bases, leaving 8 bases between them. The CDR3 has 13 residues. DNA for the CDR3: TGTGCCATCAGTGCCCAGCGGAATTCACCCCTCCACTTT. Amino acids: CAISAQRNSPLHF.

The J gene is TRBJ2-7, the V gene TRBV4-2, with D tentatively TRBD1 (5 bases). Trimming cost V 6 bases and J 3 bases, with 12 bases left between them. This CDR3 has 13 residues. Germline V CDR1 and CDR2: LGHNA, YNFKEQ. The CDR3 here is CASRHSDNYEQYF. The CDR3 nucleotides are TGTGCCAGCAGGCACTCGGACAACTACGAGCAGTACTTC.

The chain uses TRBV5-1 and TRBJ1-4; TRBD1 might be the D (6 bases). V was clipped by 0 bases and J by 0 bases, with 12 bases between them. Germline values: CDR1 SGHRS, CDR2 YFSETQ. This CDR3 has 17 amino acids. As DNA, the CDR3 is TGCGCCAGCAGCTTGGTTGGGGGCGTACCAACTAATGAAAAACTGTTTTTT. It yields the protein CASSLVGGVPTNEKLFF.

The gene calls are TRBV18 and TRBJ2-2; 8 bases match TRBD1. Germline V gene lookup returns CDR1 KGHSH and CDR2 LQKENI. The ends lost 3 bases at V and 11 bases at J; junction bases unmatched: 5. This CDR3 has 13 amino acids. CDR3 sequence (DNA): TGTGCCAGCTCACCCCCCCCAGGGGGCGAGCTGTTTTTT. It codes for CASSPPPGGELFF.

The chain joins TRBV6-4 to TRBJ2-1, with 7 bases lining up with TRBD2. J gave up 5 bases and V 4 bases, and 8 bases lay outside the gene matches. The CDR3 is made up of 15 amino acids. CDR1 is MRHNA, CDR2 SNTAGT, per germline. CDR3 DNA: TGTGCCAGCAGTGGGGAGGGAGGTCGAAACAATGAGCAGTTCTTC. Protein: CASSGEGGRNNEQFF.

The chain employs TRBV5-1 and TRBJ1-2; 10 bases are a match to TRBD1. The junction had 6 bases not matched to a gene; V was cut back by 1 base and J by 6 bases. The CDR3 contains 15 residues. Per the germline V gene, CDR1 is SGHRS and CDR2 is YFSETQ. CDR3 DNA: TGCGCCAGCAGCTTGCTGAGACAGGGGGCAGATGGCTACACCTTC. Its translation is CASSLLRQGADGYTF.

The V and J genes are TRBV9 and TRBJ2-3, with 11 bases that match TRBD1. The CDR3 totals 15 residues. The junction had 4 bases not matched to a gene; V was cut back by 2 bases and J by 5 bases. Germline V CDR1 and CDR2: SGDLS, YYNGEE. DNA of the CDR3: TGTGCCAGCAGCGTCAGGACAGGGGGCGAAGATACGCAGTATTTT. This translates into CASSVRTGGEDTQYF.

The V gene is TRBV20-1, the J gene TRBJ2-2; D perhaps matches TRBD1 (5 bases). CDR1 and CDR2 (germline): DFQATT, SNEGSKA (reference sequence). The CDR3 runs to 14 residues. Trimming took 3 bases from V and 6 from J, leaving 14 bases between them. This chain's CDR3 is CSASRLEGAGELFF. For the CDR3, the DNA is TGCAGTGCTAGTCGTCTGGAAGGGGCCGGGGAGCTGTTTTTT.

The rearrangement uses TRBV7-2 and TRBJ2-2; weak D call: TRBD2 (5 bases). Trimming pared 7 bases from V and 5 bases from J, leaving 17 bases between. Germline V gene lookup returns CDR1 SGHTA and CDR2 FQGNSA. The CDR3 is made up of 15 amino acids. CDR3 DNA sequence: TGTGCCAGCACCTCCGTGAGGGTCGGAACCGGGGAGCTGTTTTTT. Protein product: CASTSVRVGTGELFF. The full variable domain, in which reference TRBV7-2 and TRBJ2-2 provide the parts outside the CDR3, is GAGVSQSPSNKVTEKGKDVELRCDPISGHTALYWYRQSLGQGLEFLIYFQGNSAPDKSGLPSDRFSAERTGGSVSTLTIQRTQQEDSAVYLCASTSVRVGTGELFFGEGSRLTVL.

The V call is TRBV2, the J call TRBJ1-1; TRBD1 might be the D (5 bases). Germline V CDR1 and CDR2: SNHLY, FYNNEI. The V and J ends lost 6 bases and 1 base respectively, with 15 bases between them. This CDR3 comprises 15 residues. The DNA of the CDR3 is TGTGCCAGCAGCCCCCTCTGGCAGGGGAACACTGAAGCTTTCTTT. This gives the protein CASSPLWQGNTEAFF.

This clone occurred once. The CDR3 loop reads CASSPRRDNQPQHF. The CDR3 DNA is TGTGCCAGCAGTCCACGTCGCGACAATCAGCCCCAGCATTTT. The rearrangement links TRBV6-5 to TRBJ1-5; D is ambiguous. The germline V gene encodes CDR1 MNHEY and CDR2 SVGAGI. Trimming left V 5 bases short and J 3 bases short, with 11 bases between. This CDR3 spans 14 amino acids.

This rearrangement joins TRBV7-9 to TRBJ2-1, with a possible D match to TRBD2 (6 bases). Trimming left V 7 bases short and J 2 bases short, with 15 bases between. CDR1 is SEHNR, CDR2 FQNEAQ, per germline (reference sequence). The CDR3 runs 15 residues. The CDR3 sequence: CASKYGWGAYNEQFF. CDR3 in DNA: TGTGCCAGCAAGTACGGATGGGGGGCCTACAATGAGCAGTTCTTC.

This chain links TRBV6-5 with TRBJ2-5; weak D call: TRBD1 (5 bases). V lost 1 base to trimming and J lost 5 bases, with 11 bases between them. The germline CDR1 and CDR2 sequences are MNHEY and SVGAGI. This CDR3 region has 14 residues. This CDR3 is CASSYFTSGETQYF. DNA for the CDR3: TGTGCCAGCAGTTACTTCACGTCAGGGGAGACCCAGTACTTC.

J is TRBJ1-6 and V is TRBV28; D might be TRBD1 (6 bases). Trimming left V 7 bases short and J 1 base short, with 8 bases between. CDR3 length: 14 residues. The germline gives CDR1 MDHEN, CDR2 SYDVKM. This chain's CDR3 is CASIGGSYNSPLHF. In DNA form, the CDR3 reads TGTGCCAGCATAGGGGGTTCCTATAATTCACCCCTCCACTTT. The full variable domain, with the rest looked up from reference TRBV28 and TRBJ1-6, is DVKVTQSSRYLVKRTGEKVFLECVQDMDHENMFWYRQDPGLGLRLIYFSYDVKMKEKGDIPEGYSVSREKKERFSLILESASTNQTSMYLCASIGGSYNSPLHFGNGTRLTVT.

The chain is built from TRBV5-5 and TRBJ2-7; a weak D match, TRBD1 (9 bases). The CDR3 spans 14 residues. Per the germline V gene, CDR1 is SGHKS and CDR2 is YYEKEE (reference sequence). The V and J ends lost 4 bases and 5 bases respectively, with 16 bases between them. This CDR3 is CASSRGGQGHEQYF. The CDR3 nucleotides are TGTGCCAGCAGCCGGGGGGGACAGGGCCACGAGCAGTACTTC.

This chain uses TRBV5-6 with TRBJ1-5, with D tentatively TRBD1 (5 bases). The CDR3 totals 16 residues. The ends were cut back, 2 bases at V and 5 bases at J, with 17 bases in the middle. The germline V gene encodes CDR1 SGHDT and CDR2 YYEEEE. Here the CDR3 reads CASSFRTSRPDQPQHF. CDR3 in DNA: TGTGCCAGCAGCTTCAGGACAAGCCGTCCAGATCAGCCCCAGCATTTT.

In this sample, this clone turned up a few times. J is TRBJ1-2 and V is TRBV18; 10 bases are shared with TRBD1. Germline V CDR1 and CDR2: KGHSH, LQKENI. CDR3 length: 13 residues. V shed 10 bases, J shed 5 bases, and the junction held 7 bases outside the gene matches. The CDR3 loop is CATNDRGLYGYTF. The CDR3 DNA sequence: TGTGCCACCAACGACAGGGGGCTGTATGGCTACACCTTC.

V gene TRBV10-1 combines with J gene TRBJ1-1; 8 positions match TRBD1. J gave up 10 bases and V 9 bases, and 16 bases lay outside the gene matches. From germline, CDR1 is WNHNN and CDR2 SYGVQD (reference sequence). The CDR3 totals 14 residues. The CDR3 sequence is CASGQGLDSGGAFF. The CDR3 bases are TGCGCCAGTGGACAGGGTCTTGACTCCGGCGGAGCTTTCTTT.

The genes are TRBV5-5 and TRBJ1-5; the match to TRBD1 covers 9 bases. V shed 1 base, J shed 2 bases, and the junction held 1 base outside the gene matches. The CDR3 loop spans 15 amino acids. Germline loops: CDR1 SGHKS, CDR2 YYEKEE (reference sequence). This CDR3 reads CASSLTGGGNQPQHF. The CDR3 nucleotides are TGTGCCAGCAGCTTGACAGGGGGCGGCAATCAGCCCCAGCATTTT.

The genes are TRBV25-1 and TRBJ2-2; 8 nucleotides agree with TRBD1. Unmatched junction bases numbered 8, after V lost 4 bases and J lost 4 bases. This CDR3 comprises 16 residues. The germline gives CDR1 MGHDK, CDR2 SYGVNS. The chain's CDR3 is CASSAQTGAGTGELFF. The CDR3 DNA reads TGTGCCAGCAGTGCCCAGACAGGGGCCGGCACCGGGGAGCTGTTTTTT.

CDR3 DNA sequence: TGTGCCAGCAGCCAGCAGGGGAACACTGAAGCTTTCTTT. It yields the protein CASSQQGNTEAFF. The chain carries TRBV6-2 or TRBV6-3 and TRBJ1-1; the D gene is possibly TRBD1 (5 bases). Per the germline V gene, CDR1 is MNHEY and CDR2 is SVGEGT. Trimming removed 6 bases from V and 1 base from J, with 9 bases in between. The CDR3 is 13 amino acids.

V is TRBV6-6 and J is TRBJ1-5; 7 bases agree with TRBD1. With V trimmed by 5 bases and J by 6 bases, 4 bases remained unmatched. The CDR3 covers 13 residues. Germline CDR1 is MNHNY and CDR2 is SVGAGI (reference sequence). In DNA form, the CDR3 reads TGTGCCAGCAGTACGGGACAGCTTCAGCCCCAGCATTTT. As protein: CASSTGQLQPQHF.

This chain connects TRBV4-1 to TRBJ2-1; 9 positions agree with TRBD2. CDR1 and CDR2 (germline): MGHRA, YSYEKL. This CDR3 has 16 amino acids. V lost 1 base to trimming and J lost 5 bases; unmatched junction nucleotides: 6. Here the CDR3 reads CASSQGPGLANNEQFF. As DNA, the CDR3 is TGCGCCAGCAGCCAAGGACCGGGACTAGCAAACAATGAGCAGTTCTTC.

This clone was recorded once. This chain uses TRBV6-5 with TRBJ2-1, with D perhaps matching TRBD2 (6 bases). The V gene lost 8 bases and the J gene lost 4 bases, with 18 bases spanning the gap. The CDR3 is 15 amino acids. Looked up from germline, CDR1 is MNHEY and CDR2 is SVGAGI. Here the CDR3 reads CASAPEGLGYNEQFF. The CDR3 DNA sequence: TGTGCCAGCGCCCCGGAGGGTCTCGGGTACAATGAGCAGTTCTTC.

The chain uses TRBV11-2 and TRBJ1-1; D gene ambiguous. This CDR3 is 14 amino acids long. From germline, CDR1 is SGHAT and CDR2 FQNNGV. The V end lost 1 base, the J end lost 4 bases, and 10 bases lay between the germline ends. As DNA, the CDR3 is TGTGCCAGCAGCTTAGTTGTGAGGAGCACTGAAGCTTTCTTT. It encodes CASSLVVRSTEAFF.

This clone was picked up many times. DNA for the CDR3: TGTGCCAGCAGCCAAGATAGGGGCGACAGGGAAACTTACAATGAGCAGTTCTTC. Translation gives CASSQDRGDRETYNEQFF. The J gene is TRBJ2-1, the V gene TRBV3-1 (or the pseudogene TRBV3-2); TRBD1 aligns across 7 bases. Germline V gives CDR1 LGHDT, CDR2 YNNKEL (reference sequence). The CDR3 loop spans 18 amino acids. J gave up 4 bases and V 0 bases, and 12 bases lay outside the gene matches.

The chain uses TRBV16 and TRBJ1-2; 11 positions match TRBD1. Germline values: CDR1 KGHSY, CDR2 FQNENV. Germline trimming cut 4 bases from V and 6 bases from J; bases unmatched to any gene: 7. CDR3 length: 15 residues. The CDR3, as DNA: TGTGCCAGCAGCCCGTGGACAGGGGGCGACCATGGCTACACCTTC. Translation gives CASSPWTGGDHGYTF.

This clone appeared once. V and J are TRBV6-1 and TRBJ1-5, with TRBD1 matching over 9 bases. The J segment lost 6 bases and the V segment lost 3 bases, leaving 6 bases of the junction unmatched. The CDR3 contains 15 residues. Germline V lookup: CDR1 MNHNS, CDR2 SASEGT. CDR3 protein: CASSDKTGGPQPQHF. CDR3 DNA sequence: TGTGCCAGCAGTGATAAGACAGGGGGTCCTCAGCCCCAGCATTTT.

The chain combines TRBV5-6 with TRBJ1-5; perhaps TRBD1 as D (5 bases). CDR1 is SGHDT and CDR2 is YYEEEE in the germline V gene. The length of the CDR3 is 13 residues. V was cut by 6 bases and J by 8 bases, with 15 bases left in between. Here the CDR3 reads CASTRGGSKPQHF. CDR3 bases: TGTGCCAGCACCCGGGGGGGTTCCAAGCCCCAGCATTTT.

The J gene is TRBJ1-6, the V gene TRBV7-9; 8 bases fit TRBD1. V lost 1 base to trimming and J lost 7 bases; unmatched junction nucleotides: 3. Germline-derived CDR1 and CDR2 are SEHNR and FQNEAQ (reference sequence). There are 15 residues in the CDR3. CDR3 in amino acids: CASSLEGQANSPLHF. As DNA, the CDR3 is TGTGCCAGCAGCTTAGAGGGACAGGCGAATTCACCCCTCCACTTT.